The rows below give T cell receptor beta chains drawn from one sample of a study of vaccination and CD4 T cells after COVID-19. These receptors' targets are unknown. TCRdb independently ran MiXCR on the PCR reads; one entry per CDR3 protein. Of approximately 9,900 distinct CDR3 sequences listed, roughly half are singletons. The specimen sequenced was CD4+ T cells from blood, cultured in vitro. The receptor set was obtained from a human donor who had recovered from COVID-19. CDR3s include the opening cysteine and the closing phenylalanine or tryptophan.

v_call cdr3_aa
TRBV30 CAWSQGRGYTF
TRBV15 CAPLLREGADTQYF
TRBV20-1 CSAHPTSGRFLEQFF
TRBV6-5 CASSYGVSGNTIYF
TRBV7-2 CASSHRPLTEAFF
TRBV19 CASSIQGQGLKNIQYF
TRBV5-1 CASSPGLRAGEQYF
TRBV2 CASNWQTNQPQHF
TRBV7-8 CASSLGGTDTEAFF
TRBV15 CATSFEGNEKLFF
TRBV12-3/TRBV12-4 CASSLSPGKLFF
TRBV12-3/TRBV12-4 CASSSVRTREITGELFF
TRBV19 CASSMATAEAFF
TRBV6-2/TRBV6-3 CASSPDGKNEKLFF
TRBV27 CASSPYPSYEQYF
TRBV27 CASSLRAELYGYTF
TRBV27 CASSLPGSGAFF
TRBV11-3 CASSPTSGSFYEQYF
TRBV7-8 CASSSKRGGPNNEQFF
TRBV7-2 CASSSYSSGALPQYF
TRBV2 CASRWTERNTEAFF
TRBV7-2 CASSPQGLAGEEETQYF
TRBV29-1 CSADRTDTQYF
TRBV9 CASSAGGRVGLTF
TRBV20-1 CSARDQGNEQYF
TRBV19 CASSIDGGGSNQPQHF
TRBV20-1 CSAEGQGVQPQHF
TRBV28 CASSPPNMNTGELFF
TRBV30 CAWSVGSGSYNEQFF
TRBV27 CASSLTGSPTDTQYF
TRBV5-1 CASSFNGGYTF
TRBV20-1 CSAAGGGEKLFF
TRBV6-1 CASSRAGQNTEAFF
TRBV7-2 CASSYTGVKRAEQYF
TRBV9 CASSDSRGKETQYF
TRBV6-1 CAAKRGGSDGYTF
TRBV6-2/TRBV6-3 CASSKDRAGQPQHF
TRBV7-8 CASSLTRSGNTIYF
TRBV20-1 CSAVTGNNEQFF
TRBV6-1 CASSGTAYTEAFF
TRBV27 CASSLQGASGYTF
TRBV5-8 CASSLAAGTGGPQHF
TRBV7-3 CASSLHGKNTEAFF
TRBV2 CASMTIRARDRINYEQYF
TRBV6-1 CASSGGSSYEQYF
TRBV20-1 CSALAGEQETQYF
TRBV2 CASSEARAGGGTEAFF
TRBV18 CASSSEGTGELFF
TRBV7-2 CASSLRRDGGYTF
TRBV7-3 CASSLTSGYPYNEQFF
TRBV20-1 CSARSTGDEQYF
TRBV30 CAWSVLPSTSGNSYEQYF
TRBV2 CASKRGQSYEQYF
TRBV27 CASSLGLRTSVSYEQYF